These T cell receptor beta chains were read from a single sample in a study of cytomegalovirus exposure and HLA in healthy donors. Method: immunoSEQ multiplex PCR; TCRdb's copy keeps in-frame clones and lacks some. In the table there are about 150,000 clones, 55% to 85% of which are singletons. Source material: PBMCs. These receptors all come from a man aged 35-49 years in good health and CMV-seronegative. CDR3s include the opening cysteine and the closing phenylalanine or tryptophan. Fields, in order: J gene, D gene, clone size, CDR3 length, V gene, CDR3 protein, CDR3 DNA. D genes are given only for firm matches. Not all rows give a size; the values are once, few, many and, for expanded clones, a class.

TRBJ2-2,-,few,14,TRBV18,CASSPGTTTGELFF,TGTGCCAGCTCACCCGGGACAACCACCGGGGAGCTGTTTTTT
TRBJ2-5,-,-,14,TRBV4-2,CASSQDYSQETQYF,TGTGCCAGCAGCCAAGACTACAGTCAAGAGACCCAGTACTTC
TRBJ1-1,-,-,13,TRBV10-3,CAISESEGLGAFF,TGTGCCATCAGTGAGTCTGAGGGTTTAGGAGCTTTCTTT
TRBJ2-7,TRBD2,once,16,TRBV9,CASSGQPTSGGYEQYF,TGTGCCAGCAGCGGACAACCGACTAGCGGGGGATACGAGCAGTACTTC
TRBJ2-7,-,-,15,TRBV7-6,CASSLVGGSRHEQYF,TGTGCCAGCAGCTTAGTTGGAGGGTCGAGGCACGAGCAGTACTTC
TRBJ1-6,TRBD1,-,14,TRBV11-3,CASSSGQENSPLHF,TGTGCCAGCAGCTCGGGACAGGAGAATTCACCCCTCCACTTT
TRBJ2-3,-,-,15,TRBV7-9,CASSLATSEQDTQYF,TGTGCCAGCAGCTTAGCAACATCGGAGCAAGATACGCAGTATTTT
TRBJ1-5,-,-,14,TRBV9,CASSVGAVNQPQNF,TGTGCCAGCAGCGTAGGGGCAGTGAATCAGCCCCAGAATTTT
TRBJ1-1,TRBD1,-,14,TRBV10-2,CASREQGENTEAFF,TGCGCCAGCAGAGAACAGGGGGAGAACACTGAAGCTTTCTTT
TRBJ2-7,TRBD1,-,13,TRBV7-8,CASSFTGGYEQYF,TGTGCCAGCAGCTTTACAGGGGGCTACGAGCAGTACTTC
TRBJ2-7,TRBD2,-,17,TRBV6-4,CASQTTRTSGAREEQYF,TGTGCCAGCCAAACAACTAGGACTAGCGGGGCCCGAGAAGAGCAGTACTTC
TRBJ2-7,-,-,14,TRBV19,CASSIKDRFYEQYF,TGTGCCAGTAGTATAAAGGACAGATTCTACGAGCAGTACTTC
TRBJ2-1,TRBD2,-,15,TRBV5-1,CASSLVGTSHNEQFF,TGCGCCAGCAGCTTGGTAGGGACTAGCCACAATGAGCAGTTCTTC